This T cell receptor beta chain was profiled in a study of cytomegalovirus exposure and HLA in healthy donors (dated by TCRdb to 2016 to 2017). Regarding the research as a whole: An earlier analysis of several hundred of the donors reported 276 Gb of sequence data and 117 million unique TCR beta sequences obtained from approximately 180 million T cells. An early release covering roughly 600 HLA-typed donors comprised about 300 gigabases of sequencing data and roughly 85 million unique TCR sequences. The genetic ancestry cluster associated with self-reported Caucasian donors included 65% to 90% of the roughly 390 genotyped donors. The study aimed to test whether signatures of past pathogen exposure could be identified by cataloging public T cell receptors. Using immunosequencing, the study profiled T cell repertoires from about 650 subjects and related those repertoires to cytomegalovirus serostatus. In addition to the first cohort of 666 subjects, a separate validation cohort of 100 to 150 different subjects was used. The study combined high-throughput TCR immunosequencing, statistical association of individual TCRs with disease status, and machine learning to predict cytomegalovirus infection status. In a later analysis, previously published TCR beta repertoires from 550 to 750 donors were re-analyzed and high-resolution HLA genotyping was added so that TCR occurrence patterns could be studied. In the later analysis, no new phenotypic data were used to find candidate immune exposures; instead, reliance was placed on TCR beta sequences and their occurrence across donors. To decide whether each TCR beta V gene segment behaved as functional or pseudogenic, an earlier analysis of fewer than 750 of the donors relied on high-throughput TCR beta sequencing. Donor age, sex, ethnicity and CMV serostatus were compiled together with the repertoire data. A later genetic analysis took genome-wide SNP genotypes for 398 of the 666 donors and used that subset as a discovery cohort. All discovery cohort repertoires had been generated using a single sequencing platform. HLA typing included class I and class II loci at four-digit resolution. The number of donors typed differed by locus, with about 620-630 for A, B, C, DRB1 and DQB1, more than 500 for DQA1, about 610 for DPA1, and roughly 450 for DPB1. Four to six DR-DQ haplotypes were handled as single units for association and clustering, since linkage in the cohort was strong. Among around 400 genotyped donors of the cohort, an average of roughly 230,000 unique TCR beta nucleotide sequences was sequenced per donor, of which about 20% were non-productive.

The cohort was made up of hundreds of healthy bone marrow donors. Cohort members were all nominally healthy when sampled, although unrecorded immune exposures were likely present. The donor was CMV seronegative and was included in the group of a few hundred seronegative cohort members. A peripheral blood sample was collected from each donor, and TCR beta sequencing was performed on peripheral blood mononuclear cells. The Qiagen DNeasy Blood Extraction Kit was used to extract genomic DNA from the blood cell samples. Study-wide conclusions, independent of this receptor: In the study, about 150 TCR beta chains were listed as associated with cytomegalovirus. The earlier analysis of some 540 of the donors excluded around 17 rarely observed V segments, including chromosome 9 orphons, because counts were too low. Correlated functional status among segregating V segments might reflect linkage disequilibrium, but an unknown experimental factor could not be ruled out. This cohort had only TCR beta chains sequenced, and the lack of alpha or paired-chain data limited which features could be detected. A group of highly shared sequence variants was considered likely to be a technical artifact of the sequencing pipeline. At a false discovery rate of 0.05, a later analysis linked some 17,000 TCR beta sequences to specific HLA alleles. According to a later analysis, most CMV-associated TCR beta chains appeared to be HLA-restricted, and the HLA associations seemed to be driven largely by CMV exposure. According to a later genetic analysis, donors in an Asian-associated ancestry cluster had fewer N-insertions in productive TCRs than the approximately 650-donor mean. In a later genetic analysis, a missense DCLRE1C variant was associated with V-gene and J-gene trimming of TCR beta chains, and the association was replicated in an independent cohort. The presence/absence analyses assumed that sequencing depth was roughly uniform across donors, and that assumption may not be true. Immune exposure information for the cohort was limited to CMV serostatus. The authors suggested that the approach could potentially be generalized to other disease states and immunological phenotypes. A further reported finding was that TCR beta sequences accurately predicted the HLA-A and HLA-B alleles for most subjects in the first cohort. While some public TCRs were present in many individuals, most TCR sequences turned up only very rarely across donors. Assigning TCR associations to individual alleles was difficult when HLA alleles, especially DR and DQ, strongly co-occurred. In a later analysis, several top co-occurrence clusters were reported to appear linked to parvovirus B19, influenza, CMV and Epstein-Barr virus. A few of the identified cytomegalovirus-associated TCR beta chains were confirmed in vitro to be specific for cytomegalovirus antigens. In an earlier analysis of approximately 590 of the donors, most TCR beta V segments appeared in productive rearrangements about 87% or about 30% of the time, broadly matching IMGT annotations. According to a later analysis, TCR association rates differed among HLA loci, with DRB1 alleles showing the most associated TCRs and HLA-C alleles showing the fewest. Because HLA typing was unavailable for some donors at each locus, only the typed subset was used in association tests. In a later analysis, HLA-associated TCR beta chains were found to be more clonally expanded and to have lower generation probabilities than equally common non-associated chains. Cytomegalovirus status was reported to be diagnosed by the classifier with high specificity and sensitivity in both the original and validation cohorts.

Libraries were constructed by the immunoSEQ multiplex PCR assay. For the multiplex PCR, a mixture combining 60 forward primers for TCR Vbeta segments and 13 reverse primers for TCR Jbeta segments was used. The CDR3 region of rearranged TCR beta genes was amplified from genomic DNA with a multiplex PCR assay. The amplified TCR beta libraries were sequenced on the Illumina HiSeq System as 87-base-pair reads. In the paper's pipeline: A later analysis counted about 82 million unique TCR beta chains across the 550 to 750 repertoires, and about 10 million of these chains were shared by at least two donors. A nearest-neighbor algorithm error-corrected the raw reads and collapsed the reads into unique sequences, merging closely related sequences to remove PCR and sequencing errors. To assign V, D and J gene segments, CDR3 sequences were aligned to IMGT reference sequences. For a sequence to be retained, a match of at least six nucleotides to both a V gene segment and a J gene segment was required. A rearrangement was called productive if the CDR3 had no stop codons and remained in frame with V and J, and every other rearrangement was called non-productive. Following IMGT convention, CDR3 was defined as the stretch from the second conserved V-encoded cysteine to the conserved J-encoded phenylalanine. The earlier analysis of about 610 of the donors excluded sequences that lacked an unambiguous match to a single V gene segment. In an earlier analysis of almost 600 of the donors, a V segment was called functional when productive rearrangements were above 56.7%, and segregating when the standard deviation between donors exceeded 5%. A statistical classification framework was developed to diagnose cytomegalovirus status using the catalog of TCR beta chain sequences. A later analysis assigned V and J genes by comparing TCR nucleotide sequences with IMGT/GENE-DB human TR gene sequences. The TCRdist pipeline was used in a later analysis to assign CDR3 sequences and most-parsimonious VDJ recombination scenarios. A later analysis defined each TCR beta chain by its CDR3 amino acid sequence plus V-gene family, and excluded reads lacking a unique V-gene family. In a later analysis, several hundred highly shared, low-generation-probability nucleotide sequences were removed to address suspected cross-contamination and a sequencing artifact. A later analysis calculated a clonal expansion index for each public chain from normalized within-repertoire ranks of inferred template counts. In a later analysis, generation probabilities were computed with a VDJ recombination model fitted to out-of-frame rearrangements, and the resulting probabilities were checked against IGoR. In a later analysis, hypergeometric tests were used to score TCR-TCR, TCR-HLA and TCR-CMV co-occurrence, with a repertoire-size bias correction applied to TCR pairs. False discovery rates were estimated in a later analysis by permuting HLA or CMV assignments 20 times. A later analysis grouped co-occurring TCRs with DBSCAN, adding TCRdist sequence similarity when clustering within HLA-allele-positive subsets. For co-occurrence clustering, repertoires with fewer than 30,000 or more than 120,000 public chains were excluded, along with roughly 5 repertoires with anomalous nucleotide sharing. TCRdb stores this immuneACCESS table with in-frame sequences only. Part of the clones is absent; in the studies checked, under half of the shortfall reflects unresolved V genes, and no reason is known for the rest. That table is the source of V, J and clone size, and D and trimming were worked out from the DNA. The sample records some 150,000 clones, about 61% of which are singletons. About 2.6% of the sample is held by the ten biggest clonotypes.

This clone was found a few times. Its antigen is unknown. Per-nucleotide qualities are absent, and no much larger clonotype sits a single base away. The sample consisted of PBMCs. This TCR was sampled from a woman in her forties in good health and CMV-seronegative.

The CDR3: CASTSGTENKAFF. The DNA sequence is given as TGTGCCAGCACTTCCGGGACAGAAAATAAGGCTTTCTTT. The sequence joins TRBV2 to TRBJ1-1; TRBD1 lines up with 7 middle nucleotides. The germline V gene supplies CDR1 SNHLY and CDR2 FYNNEI. Trimming removed 7 bases from V and 11 bases from J; the gene matches leave 13 bases unexplained. Spanning cysteine to phenylalanine, the CDR3 consists of 13 amino acids. Only the CDR3 DNA stays, 39 bases, in frame from base 1.